The next 3 T cell receptor beta chains were all read from a single sample in a study of Graves' ophthalmopathy and Graves' hyperthyroidism. TCR beta CDR3 regions were amplified from RNA transcripts. RT-PCR was first run with HTBI primers, then multiplex PCR in a second round. Each CDR3 protein is one row after TCRdb ran MiXCR on the multiplex PCR reads. This sample has about 370,000 distinct CDR3 sequences, with about a sixth found just once. The sample comprised peripheral blood. The origin of the receptors is an adult woman with stable Graves' hyperthyroidism.

This clonotype was observed many times. This chain connects TRBV6-5 to TRBJ1-1; TRBD1 might be the D (6 bases). The CDR3 contains 14 residues. V was cut by 2 bases and J by 6 bases, with 13 bases left in between. From germline, CDR1 is MNHEY and CDR2 SVGAGI. Written as DNA, the CDR3 is TGTGCCAGCAGTTACGGGGGCCTATTCCCTGAAGCTTTCTTT. Its protein product is CASSYGGLFPEAFF.

This clonotype was detected only a few times. V and J are TRBV28 and TRBJ2-7, with a tentative D call TRBD1 (6 bases). CDR3 length equals 15 residues. V lost 3 bases to trimming and J lost 6 bases, with 18 bases between them. Germline-derived CDR1 and CDR2 are MDHEN and SYDVKM. The CDR3 nucleotides are TGTGCCAGCAGTTTGCCGGAGGACAGCTTGGGCGAGCAGTACTTC. Translation: CASSLPEDSLGEQYF.

The table lists this clonotype with many counts. This could be a read error, since a much larger clone is one nucleotide away. CDR3 amino acids: CASSFQDTEAFF. The DNA for the CDR3 is TGTGCCAGCAGTTTTCAGGACACTGAAGCTTTCTTT. This chain connects TRBV12-3 or TRBV12-4 to TRBJ1-1; no firm D call. The CDR3 has 12 amino acids. V was trimmed by 3 bases and J by 3 bases, leaving 5 bases between them.